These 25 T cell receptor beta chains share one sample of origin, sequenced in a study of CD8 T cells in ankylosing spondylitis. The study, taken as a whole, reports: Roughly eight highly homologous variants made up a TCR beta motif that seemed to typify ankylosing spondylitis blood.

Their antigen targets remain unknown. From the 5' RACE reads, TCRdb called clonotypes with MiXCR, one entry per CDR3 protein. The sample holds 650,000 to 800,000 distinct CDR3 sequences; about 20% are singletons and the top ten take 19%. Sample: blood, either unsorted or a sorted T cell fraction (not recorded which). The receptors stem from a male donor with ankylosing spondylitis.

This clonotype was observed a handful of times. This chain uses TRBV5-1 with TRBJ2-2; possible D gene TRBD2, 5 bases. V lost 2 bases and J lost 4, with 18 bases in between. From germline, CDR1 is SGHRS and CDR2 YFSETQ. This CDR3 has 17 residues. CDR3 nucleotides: TGCGCCAGCAGCTTTTCGGTTGGGGAGAGCCCCACCGGGGAGCTGTTTTTT. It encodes CASSFSVGESPTGELFF.

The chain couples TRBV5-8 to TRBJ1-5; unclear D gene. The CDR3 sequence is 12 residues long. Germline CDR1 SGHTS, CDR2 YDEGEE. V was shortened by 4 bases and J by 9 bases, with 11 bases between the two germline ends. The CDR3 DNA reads TGTGCCAGCAGCCCGATGGGCGTGCCCCAGCATTTT. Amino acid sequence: CASSPMGVPQHF.

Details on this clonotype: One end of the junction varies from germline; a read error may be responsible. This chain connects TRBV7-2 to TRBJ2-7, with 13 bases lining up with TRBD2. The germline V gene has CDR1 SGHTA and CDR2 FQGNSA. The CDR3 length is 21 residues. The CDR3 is CASSLALGLAGLQGGMFELYF. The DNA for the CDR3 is TGTGCCAGCAGCTTAGCGCTGGGACTAGCGGGGCTCCAAGGGGGTATGTTCGAGCTGTACTTC.

The CDR3 spells CASSPLPNQPQHF. The CDR3 DNA reads as TGTGCCAGCAGTCCCCTCCCCAATCAGCCCCAGCATTTT. The V call is TRBV12-3 or TRBV12-4, the J call TRBJ1-5; D is unclear. The CDR3 loop spans 13 amino acids. Trimming removed 5 bases at V and 3 bases at J, with 8 bases between.

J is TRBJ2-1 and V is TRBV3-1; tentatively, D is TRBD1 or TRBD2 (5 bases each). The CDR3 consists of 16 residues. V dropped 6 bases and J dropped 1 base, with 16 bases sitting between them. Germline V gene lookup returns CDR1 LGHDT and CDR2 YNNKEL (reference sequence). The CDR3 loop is CASRRPGPASYNEQFF. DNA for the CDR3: TGTGCCAGCAGACGACCGGGGCCGGCTTCCTACAATGAGCAGTTCTTC.

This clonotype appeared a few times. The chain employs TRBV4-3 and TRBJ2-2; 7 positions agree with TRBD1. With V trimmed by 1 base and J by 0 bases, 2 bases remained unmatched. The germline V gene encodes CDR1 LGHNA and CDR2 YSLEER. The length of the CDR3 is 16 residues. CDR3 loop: CASSQVGTANTGELFF. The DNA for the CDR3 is TGCGCCAGCAGCCAAGTGGGGACAGCGAACACCGGGGAGCTGTTTTTT.

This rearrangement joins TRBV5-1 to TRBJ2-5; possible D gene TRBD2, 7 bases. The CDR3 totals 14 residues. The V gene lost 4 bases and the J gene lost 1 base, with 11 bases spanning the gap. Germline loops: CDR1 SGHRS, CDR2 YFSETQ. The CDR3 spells CASSKGGIQETQYF. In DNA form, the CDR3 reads TGCGCCAGCAGCAAGGGGGGGATCCAAGAGACCCAGTACTTC. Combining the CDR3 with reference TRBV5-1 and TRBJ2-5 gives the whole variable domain KAGVTQTPRYLIKTRGQQVTLSCSPISGHRSVSWYQQTPGQGLQFLFEYFSETQRNKGNFPGRFSGRQFSNSRSEMNVSTLELGDSALYLCASSKGGIQETQYFGPGTRLLVL.

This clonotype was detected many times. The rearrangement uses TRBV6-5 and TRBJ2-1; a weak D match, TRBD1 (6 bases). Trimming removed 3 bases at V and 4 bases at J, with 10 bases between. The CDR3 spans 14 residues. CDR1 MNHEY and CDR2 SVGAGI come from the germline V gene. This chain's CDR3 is CASSYLGAYNEQFF. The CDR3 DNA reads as TGTGCCAGCAGTTATTTGGGGGCATACAATGAGCAGTTCTTC.

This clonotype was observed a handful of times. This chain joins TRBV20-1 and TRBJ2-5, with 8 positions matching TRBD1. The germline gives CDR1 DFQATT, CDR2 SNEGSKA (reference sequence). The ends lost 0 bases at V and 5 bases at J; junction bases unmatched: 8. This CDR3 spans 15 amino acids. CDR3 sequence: CSARDVTGGMETQYF. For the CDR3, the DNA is TGCAGTGCTAGAGACGTCACAGGGGGAATGGAGACCCAGTACTTC.

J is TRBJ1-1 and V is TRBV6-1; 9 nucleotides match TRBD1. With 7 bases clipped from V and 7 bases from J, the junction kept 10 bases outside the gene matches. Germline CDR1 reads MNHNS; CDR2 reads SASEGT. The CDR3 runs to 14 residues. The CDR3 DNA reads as TGTGCCAGCATTGGACAGGGGAATAGGGATGAAGCTTTCTTT. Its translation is CASIGQGNRDEAFF.

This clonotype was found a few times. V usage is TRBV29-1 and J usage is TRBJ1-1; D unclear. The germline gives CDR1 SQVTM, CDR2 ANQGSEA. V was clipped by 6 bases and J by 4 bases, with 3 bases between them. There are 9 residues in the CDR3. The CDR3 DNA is TGCAGCGTAGGCACTGAAGCTTTCTTT. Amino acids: CSVGTEAFF.

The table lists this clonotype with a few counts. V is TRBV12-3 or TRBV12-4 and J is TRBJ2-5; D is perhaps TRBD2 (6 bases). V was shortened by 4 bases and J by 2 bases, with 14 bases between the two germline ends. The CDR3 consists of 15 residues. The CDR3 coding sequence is TGTGCCAGCAGTTCAATAGCGGAGATTCAAGAGACCCAGTACTTC. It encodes CASSSIAEIQETQYF.

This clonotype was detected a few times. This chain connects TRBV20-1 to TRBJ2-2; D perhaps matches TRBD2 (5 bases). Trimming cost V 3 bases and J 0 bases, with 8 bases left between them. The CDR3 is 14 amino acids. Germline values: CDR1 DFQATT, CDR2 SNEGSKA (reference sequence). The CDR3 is CSASLEANTGELFF. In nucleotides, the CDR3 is TGCAGTGCTAGTCTGGAGGCGAACACCGGGGAGCTGTTTTTT.

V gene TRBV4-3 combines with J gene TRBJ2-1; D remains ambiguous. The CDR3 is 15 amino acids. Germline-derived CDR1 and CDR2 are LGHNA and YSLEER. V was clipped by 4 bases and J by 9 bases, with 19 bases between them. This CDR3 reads CASSRDLVSGGEQFF. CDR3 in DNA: TGCGCCAGCAGCCGAGACCTAGTTAGTGGTGGTGAGCAGTTCTTC.

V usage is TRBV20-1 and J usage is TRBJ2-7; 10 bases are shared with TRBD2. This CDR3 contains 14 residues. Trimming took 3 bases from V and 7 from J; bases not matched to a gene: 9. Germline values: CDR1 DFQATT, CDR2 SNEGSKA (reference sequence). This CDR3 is CSARARLAGQEQYF. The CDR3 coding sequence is TGCAGTGCTAGGGCAAGACTAGCGGGTCAGGAGCAGTACTTC.

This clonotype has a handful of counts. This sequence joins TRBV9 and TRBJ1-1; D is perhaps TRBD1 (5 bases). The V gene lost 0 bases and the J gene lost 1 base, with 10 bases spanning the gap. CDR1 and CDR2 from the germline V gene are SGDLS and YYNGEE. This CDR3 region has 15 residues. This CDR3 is CASSVGWGKNTEAFF. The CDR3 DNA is TGTGCCAGCAGCGTAGGATGGGGGAAGAACACTGAAGCTTTCTTT.

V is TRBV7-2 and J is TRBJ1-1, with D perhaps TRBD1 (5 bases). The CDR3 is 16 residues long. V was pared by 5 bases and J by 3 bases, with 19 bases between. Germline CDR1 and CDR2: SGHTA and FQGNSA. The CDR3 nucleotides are TGTACCAGCAGCGGACTACGGAAGGTGGGGGACACTGAAGCTTTCTTT. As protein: CTSSGLRKVGDTEAFF. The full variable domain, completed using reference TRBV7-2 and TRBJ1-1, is GAGVSQSPSNKVTEKGKDVELRCDPISGHTALYWYRQSLGQGLEFLIYFQGNSAPDKSGLPSDRFSAERTGGSVSTLTIQRTQQEDSAVYLCTSSGLRKVGDTEAFFGQGTRLTVV.

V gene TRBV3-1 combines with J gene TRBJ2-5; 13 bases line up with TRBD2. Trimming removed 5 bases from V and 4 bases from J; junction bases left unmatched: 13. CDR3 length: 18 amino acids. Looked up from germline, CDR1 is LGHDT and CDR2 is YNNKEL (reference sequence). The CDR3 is CASSSRLAGGPQGETQYF. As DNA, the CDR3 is TGTGCCAGCAGCTCCCGACTAGCGGGAGGCCCCCAGGGAGAGACCCAGTACTTC.

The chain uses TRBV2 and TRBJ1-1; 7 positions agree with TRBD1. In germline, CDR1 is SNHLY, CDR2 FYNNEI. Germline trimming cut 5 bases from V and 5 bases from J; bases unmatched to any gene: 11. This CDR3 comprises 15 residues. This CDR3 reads CASSRRGGSGTEAFF. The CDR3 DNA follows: TGTGCCAGCAGTCGACGAGGGGGCTCGGGAACTGAAGCTTTCTTT. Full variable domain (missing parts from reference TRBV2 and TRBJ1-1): EPEVTQTPSHQVTQMGQEVILRCVPISNHLYFYWYRQILGQKVEFLVSFYNNEISEKSEIFDDQFSVERPDGSNFTLKIRSTKLEDSAMYFCASSRRGGSGTEAFFGQGTRLTVV.

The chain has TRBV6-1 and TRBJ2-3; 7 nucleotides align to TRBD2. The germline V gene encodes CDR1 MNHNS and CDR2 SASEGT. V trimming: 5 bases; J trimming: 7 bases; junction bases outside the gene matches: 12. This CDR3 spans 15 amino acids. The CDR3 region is CASSPSGNPPYTQYF. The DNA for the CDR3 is TGTGCCAGCAGTCCAAGCGGGAACCCCCCATATACGCAGTATTTT.

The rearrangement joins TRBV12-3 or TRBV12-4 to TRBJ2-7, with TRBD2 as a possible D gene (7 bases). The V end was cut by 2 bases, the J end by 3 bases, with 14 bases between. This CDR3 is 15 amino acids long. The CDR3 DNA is TGTGCCAGCAGTTTATTGGGGGGGCTCAACTACGAGCAGTACTTC. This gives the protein CASSLLGGLNYEQYF.

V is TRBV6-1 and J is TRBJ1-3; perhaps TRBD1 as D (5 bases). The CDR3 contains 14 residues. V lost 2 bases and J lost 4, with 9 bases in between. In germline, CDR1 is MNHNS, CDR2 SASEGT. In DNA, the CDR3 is TGTGCCAGCAGTGAACGACAGCGCGGAAACACCATATATTTT. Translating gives CASSERQRGNTIYF.

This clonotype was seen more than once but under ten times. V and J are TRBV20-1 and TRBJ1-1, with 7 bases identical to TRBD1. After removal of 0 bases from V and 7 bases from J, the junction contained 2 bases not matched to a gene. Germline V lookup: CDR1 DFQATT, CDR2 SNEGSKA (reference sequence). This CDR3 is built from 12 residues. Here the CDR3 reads CSARDWDSEAFF. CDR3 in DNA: TGCAGTGCTAGAGATTGGGACAGTGAAGCTTTCTTT.

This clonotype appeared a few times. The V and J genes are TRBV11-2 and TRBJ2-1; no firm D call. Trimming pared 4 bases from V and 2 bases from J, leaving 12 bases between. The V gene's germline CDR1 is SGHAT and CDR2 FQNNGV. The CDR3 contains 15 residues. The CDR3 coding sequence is TGTGCCAGCAGCTCGTATCTAGAGGCCTACAATGAGCAGTTCTTC. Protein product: CASSSYLEAYNEQFF.

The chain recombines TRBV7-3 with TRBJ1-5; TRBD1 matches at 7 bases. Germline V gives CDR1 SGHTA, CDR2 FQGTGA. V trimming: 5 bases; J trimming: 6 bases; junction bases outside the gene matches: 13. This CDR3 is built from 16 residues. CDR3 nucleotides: TGTGCCAGCAGCCCGCAAACAGGGGCCGACTTTCAGCCCCAGCATTTT. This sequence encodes CASSPQTGADFQPQHF.